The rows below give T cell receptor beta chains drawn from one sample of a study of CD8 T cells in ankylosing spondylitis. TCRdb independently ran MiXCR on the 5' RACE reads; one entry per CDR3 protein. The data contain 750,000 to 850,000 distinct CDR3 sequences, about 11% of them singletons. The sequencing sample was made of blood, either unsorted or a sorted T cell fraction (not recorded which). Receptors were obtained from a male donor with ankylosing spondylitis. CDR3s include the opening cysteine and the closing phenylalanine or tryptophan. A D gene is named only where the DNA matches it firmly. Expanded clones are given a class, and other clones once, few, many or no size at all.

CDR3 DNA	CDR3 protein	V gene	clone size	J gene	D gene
TGTGCCAGCAAGTCCGGGAGTAGGACCGGGGAGCTGTTTTTT	CASKSGSRTGELFF	TRBV2	NA	TRBJ2-2	NA
TGCAGTGCTCAAAGCGGCGGACATTACAATGAGCAGTTCTTC	CSAQSGGHYNEQFF	TRBV20-1	few	TRBJ2-1	NA
TGTGCCAGCAGCCAAGATTGGCAGTTGAACACTGAAGCTTTCTTT	CASSQDWQLNTEAFF	TRBV14	NA	TRBJ1-1	NA
TGTGCCAGCAAGGGGCTAGCAACCACGGTGGATACGCAGTATTTT	CASKGLATTVDTQYF	TRBV6-1	few	TRBJ2-3	NA
TGTGCCAGCAGTCAACTTCCCCCGCCTCCTGGCTACACCTTC	CASSQLPPPPGYTF	TRBV2	NA	TRBJ1-2	NA
TGTGCCAGCAGTCGGGTCTCTGGAAACACCATATATTTT	CASSRVSGNTIYF	TRBV12-3/TRBV12-4	many	TRBJ1-3	NA
TGCAGTGCCCGTGATAGTAGCGGGAGATCAAACGAGCAGTTCTTC	CSARDSSGRSNEQFF	TRBV20-1	NA	TRBJ2-1	TRBD2
TGCAGTGCCGCGCGTACCGGGGAGCTGTTTTTT	CSAARTGELFF	TRBV20-1	NA	TRBJ2-2	NA
TGTGCCAGCAGCTTTGGAACACCTGGCTACACCTTC	CASSFGTPGYTF	TRBV7-9	few	TRBJ1-2	NA
TGCGCCAGCAGCTCCCATGGACGGAGCTACGAGCAGTACTTC	CASSSHGRSYEQYF	TRBV5-1	NA	TRBJ2-7	NA
TGTGCCAGCAGCTTAATGGTTGATAATTCACCCCTCCACTTT	CASSLMVDNSPLHF	TRBV7-9	many	TRBJ1-6	NA
TGTGCCAGCAGCGTGGGCCAGCTTCCCTCCGTCCTCTTC	CASSVGQLPSVLF	TRBV3-1	few	TRBJ1-2	NA
TGTGCCAGCAGCCCCCTGGGGTTCGGGGAGCTGCTTTTT	CASSPLGFGELLF	TRBV2	few	TRBJ2-2	NA
TGCAGTGCTAGAGTTTGGGGGCGCTCCTACAATGAGCAGTTCTTC	CSARVWGRSYNEQFF	TRBV20-1	few	TRBJ2-1	NA
TGTGCCAGCAGCGCAGACTTGGGACAGGCCACAGATACGCAGTATTTT	CASSADLGQATDTQYF	TRBV9	few	TRBJ2-3	TRBD1
TGCAGTGCCGGTGGGACACTCTACGAGCAGTACTTC	CSAGGTLYEQYF	TRBV20-1	few	TRBJ2-7	NA
TGCAGTGCCAACCTAGCGGGGTACACCAGAACCCAGTACTTC	CSANLAGYTRTQYF	TRBV20-1	many	TRBJ2-5	TRBD2
TGTGCCAGCAGTTACACCGGGACAGGGTGGACTGAAGCTTTCTTT	CASSYTGTGWTEAFF	TRBV6-5	NA	TRBJ1-1	TRBD1
TGTGCCAGCAGTTTCCAGGGGCAACAAGAGACCCAGTACTTC	CASSFQGQQETQYF	TRBV2	NA	TRBJ2-5	NA
TGCAGTGCTAGACAAACAGGGACAAGTGAAGCTTTCTTT	CSARQTGTSEAFF	TRBV20-1	few	TRBJ1-1	NA
TGTGCCAGCAGCCAAGCCCAGGCTAGGAGTTCCCAGTACTTC	CASSQAQARSSQYF	TRBV3-1	few	TRBJ2-5	NA
TGTGCCAGCAGCTCTGGATTCGGAGACACTGAAGCTTTCTTT	CASSSGFGDTEAFF	TRBV7-9	NA	TRBJ1-1	NA
TGTGCCAGCAGCGTAAGGACAAGGGATACGCAGTATTTT	CASSVRTRDTQYF	TRBV7-2	few	TRBJ2-3	NA
TGCAGTGCTAGAGATGGGGGCGGGCCCGCCTACGAGCAGTACTTC	CSARDGGGPAYEQYF	TRBV20-1	NA	TRBJ2-7	NA
TGTGCCAGCAGTCTCTATTCGGGAGGAGATACGCAGTATTTT	CASSLYSGGDTQYF	TRBV12-3/TRBV12-4	few	TRBJ2-3	TRBD2
TGCGCCAGCAGCCAGCGTTCTTGGGACGTTGAAGCTTTCTTT	CASSQRSWDVEAFF	TRBV4-3	NA	TRBJ1-1	NA
TGTGCCAGCAGCTTAAGGCGGGGAGCGGGAGGGAAGAATGAGCAGTTCTTC	CASSLRRGAGGKNEQFF	TRBV7-2	many	TRBJ2-1	TRBD2
TGTGCCATCAGTGTTCGGGACAGGGGATATGGCTACACCTTC	CAISVRDRGYGYTF	TRBV10-3	few	TRBJ1-2	TRBD1
TGTGCCAGCACCCCCGAGGGGAGGGGATGGGAAGGGCAAGAGACCCAGTACTTC	CASTPEGRGWEGQETQYF	TRBV5-5	few	TRBJ2-5	TRBD2
TGCGCCAGCAGCTCGGGACAGGGGCCCACAGATACGCAGTATTTT	CASSSGQGPTDTQYF	TRBV5-1	few	TRBJ2-3	TRBD1
TGTGCCAGCAGTCCCCCGGGACTTTACAATGAGCAGTTCTTC	CASSPPGLYNEQFF	TRBV6-1	many	TRBJ2-1	NA
TGCGCCAGCAGCCTCCCGGGACAGGGTTCATCCGAGCAGTACTTC	CASSLPGQGSSEQYF	TRBV5-1	few	TRBJ2-7	TRBD1
TGTGCCAGCAACCCCCACCGGGACAGCAACACCGGGGAGCTGTTTTTT	CASNPHRDSNTGELFF	TRBV7-9	few	TRBJ2-2	TRBD1
TGCAGAGTTGAAACAGGGGGCCAAGAGACCCAGTACTTC	CRVETGGQETQYF	TRBV29-1	NA	TRBJ2-5	TRBD1
TGCGCCAGCAGCTTCGGGGGGGCGGATGGCTACACCTTC	CASSFGGADGYTF	TRBV5-1	few	TRBJ1-2	NA
TGTGCCAGCAGCTTGGTTTGGGACAGCTTCGAGGTCAACACCGGGGAGCTGTTTTTT	CASSLVWDSFEVNTGELFF	TRBV5-4	few	TRBJ2-2	TRBD1
TGCAGTGCTAGAAGGGCGCAGGGGCGGGGAGAGACCCAGTACTTC	CSARRAQGRGETQYF	TRBV20-1	many	TRBJ2-5	NA
TGTGCTAGCAGCTGGGGACGGGGACAAGAGACCCAGTACTTC	CASSWGRGQETQYF	TRBV7-7	NA	TRBJ2-5	NA
TGCAGCGTTGAATTAGGGATCGGACTGTTTTTT	CSVELGIGLFF	TRBV29-1	NA	TRBJ1-4	NA
TGTGCCAGCAGCCCTCGGACCCGCTGGAACACTGAAGCTTTCTTT	CASSPRTRWNTEAFF	TRBV7-2	few	TRBJ1-1	NA
TGCAGCGTCGGGGGCGGTTCAGGGCAGCCCCAGCATTTT	CSVGGGSGQPQHF	TRBV29-1	many	TRBJ1-5	NA
TGTGCCAGCAGTTACTCGCAGGACTCCTACACCGGGGAGCTGTTTTTT	CASSYSQDSYTGELFF	TRBV6-5	few	TRBJ2-2	NA
TGCAGTGTAAACACTGAAGCTTTCTTT	CSVNTEAFF	TRBV20-1	NA	TRBJ1-1	NA
TGTGCCAGCAGCTTACCGGGACAGGGGGCCTTCTCCTACGAGCAGTACTTC	CASSLPGQGAFSYEQYF	TRBV7-8	few	TRBJ2-7	TRBD1
TGTGCCAGCAGTCCCTCAGGGCGGGGGGGGACAGATACGCAGTATTTT	CASSPSGRGGTDTQYF	TRBV12-3/TRBV12-4	NA	TRBJ2-3	TRBD2
TGTGCCAGCAGTTTTTGGGGGACTAACTATGGCTACACCTTC	CASSFWGTNYGYTF	TRBV12-3/TRBV12-4	many	TRBJ1-2	NA
TGTGCCAGCATTGCATCGACAGGAGACCACACTGAAGCTTTCTTT	CASIASTGDHTEAFF	TRBV6-5	NA	TRBJ1-1	NA
TGTGCCATCAGTGACCTTCAAGGGAACAGGGGTTCCCCCCCCTACGAGCAGTACTTC	CAISDLQGNRGSPPYEQYF	TRBV10-3	NA	TRBJ2-7	TRBD1